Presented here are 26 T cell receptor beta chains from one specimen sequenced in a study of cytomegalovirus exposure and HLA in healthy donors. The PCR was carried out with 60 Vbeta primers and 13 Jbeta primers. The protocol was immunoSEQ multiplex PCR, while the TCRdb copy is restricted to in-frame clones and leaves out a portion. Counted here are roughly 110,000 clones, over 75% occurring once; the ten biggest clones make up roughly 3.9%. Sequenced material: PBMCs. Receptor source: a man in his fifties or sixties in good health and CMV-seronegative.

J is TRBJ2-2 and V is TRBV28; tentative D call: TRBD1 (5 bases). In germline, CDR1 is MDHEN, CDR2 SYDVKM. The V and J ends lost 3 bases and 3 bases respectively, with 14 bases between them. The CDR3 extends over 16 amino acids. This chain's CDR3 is CASSFVGRWDTGELFF. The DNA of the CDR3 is TGTGCCAGCAGTTTTGTGGGGCGTTGGGACACCGGGGAGCTGTTTTTT. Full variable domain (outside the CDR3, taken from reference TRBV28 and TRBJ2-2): DVKVTQSSRYLVKRTGEKVFLECVQDMDHENMFWYRQDPGLGLRLIYFSYDVKMKEKGDIPEGYSVSREKKERFSLILESASTNQTSMYLCASSFVGRWDTGELFFGEGSRLTVL.

In DNA form, the CDR3 reads TGTGCCAGCGGCTATGGCTACACCTTC. Translation gives CASGYGYTF. The chain has TRBV19 and TRBJ1-2; no clear D gene. The V gene lost 9 bases and the J gene lost 4 bases, with 3 bases spanning the gap. The germline CDR1 and CDR2 sequences are LNHDA and SQIVND (reference sequence). CDR3 size: 9 residues.

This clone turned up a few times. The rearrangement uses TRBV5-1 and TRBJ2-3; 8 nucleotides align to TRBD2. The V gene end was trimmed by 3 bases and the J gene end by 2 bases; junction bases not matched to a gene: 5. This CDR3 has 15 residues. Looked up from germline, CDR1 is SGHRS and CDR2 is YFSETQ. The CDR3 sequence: CASSWGGGITDTQYF. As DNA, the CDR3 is TGCGCCAGCAGCTGGGGCGGGGGGATCACAGATACGCAGTATTTT. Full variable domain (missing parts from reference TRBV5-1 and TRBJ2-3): KAGVTQTPRYLIKTRGQQVTLSCSPISGHRSVSWYQQTPGQGLQFLFEYFSETQRNKGNFPGRFSGRQFSNSRSEMNVSTLELGDSALYLCASSWGGGITDTQYFGPGTRLTVL.

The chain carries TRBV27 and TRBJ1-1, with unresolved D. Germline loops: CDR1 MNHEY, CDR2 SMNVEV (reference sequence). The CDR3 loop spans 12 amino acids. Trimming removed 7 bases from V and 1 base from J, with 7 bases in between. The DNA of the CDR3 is TGTGCCAGCACGAGCGGGAACACTGAAGCTTTCTTT. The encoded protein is CASTSGNTEAFF.

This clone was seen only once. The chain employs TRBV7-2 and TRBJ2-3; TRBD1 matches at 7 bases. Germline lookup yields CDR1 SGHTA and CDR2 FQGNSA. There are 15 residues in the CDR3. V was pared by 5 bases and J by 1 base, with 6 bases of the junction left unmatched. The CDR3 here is CASSPLGQCTDTQYF. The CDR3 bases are TGTGCCAGCAGCCCGTTGGGACAGTGCACAGATACGCAGTATTTT. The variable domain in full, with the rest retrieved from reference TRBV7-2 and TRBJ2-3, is GAGVSQSPSNKVTEKGKDVELRCDPISGHTALYWYRQSLGQGLEFLIYFQGNSAPDKSGLPSDRFSAERTGGSVSTLTIQRTQQEDSAVYLCASSPLGQCTDTQYFGPGTRLTVL.

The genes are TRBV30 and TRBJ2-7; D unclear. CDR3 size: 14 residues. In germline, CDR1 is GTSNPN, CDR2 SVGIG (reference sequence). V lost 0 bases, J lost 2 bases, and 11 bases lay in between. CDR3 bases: TGTGCCTGGAGTGTGCGCCTTATCCCCTACGAGCAGTACTTC. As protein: CAWSVRLIPYEQYF.

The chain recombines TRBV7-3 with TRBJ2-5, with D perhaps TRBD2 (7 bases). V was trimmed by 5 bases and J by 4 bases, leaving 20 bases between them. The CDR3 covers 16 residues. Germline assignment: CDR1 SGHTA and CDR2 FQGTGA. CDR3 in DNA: TGTGCCAGCAGCGCTCTAGTTGGGGGCGGGAGAGAGACCCAGTACTTC. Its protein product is CASSALVGGGRETQYF.

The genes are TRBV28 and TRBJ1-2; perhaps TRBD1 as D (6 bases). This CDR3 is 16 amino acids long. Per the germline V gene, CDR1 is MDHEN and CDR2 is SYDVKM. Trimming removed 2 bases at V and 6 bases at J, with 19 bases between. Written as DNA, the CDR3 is TGTGCCAGCAGTTTACCCACACAGGGTAAAAGCGATGGCTACACCTTC. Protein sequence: CASSLPTQGKSDGYTF.

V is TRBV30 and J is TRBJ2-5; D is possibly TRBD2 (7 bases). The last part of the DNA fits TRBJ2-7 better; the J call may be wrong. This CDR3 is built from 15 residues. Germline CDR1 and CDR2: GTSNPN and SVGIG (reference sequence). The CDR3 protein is CAWTRTGGGRHEQYF. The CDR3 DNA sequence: TGTGCCTGGACTCGTACGGGGGGCGGTCGTCACGAGCAGTACTTC.

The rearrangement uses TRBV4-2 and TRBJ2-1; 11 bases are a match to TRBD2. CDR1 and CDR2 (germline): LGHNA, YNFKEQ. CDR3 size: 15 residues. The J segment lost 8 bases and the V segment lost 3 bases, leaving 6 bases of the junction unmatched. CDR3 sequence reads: CASSQVAGGPHEQFF. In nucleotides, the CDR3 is TGTGCCAGCAGCCAGGTAGCGGGGGGGCCCCATGAGCAGTTCTTC.

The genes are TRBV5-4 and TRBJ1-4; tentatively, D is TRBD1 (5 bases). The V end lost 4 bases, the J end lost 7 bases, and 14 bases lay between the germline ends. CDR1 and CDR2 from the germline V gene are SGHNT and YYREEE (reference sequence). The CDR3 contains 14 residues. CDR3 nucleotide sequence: TGTGCCAGCAGCAACTCGGGGGGGAGTGAAAAACTGTTTTTT. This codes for CASSNSGGSEKLFF.

CDR3 loop: CASTTGEKGTQYF. CDR3 nucleotides: TGTGCCAGCACCACGGGGGAAAAAGGGACCCAGTACTTC. The J gene is TRBJ2-5, the V gene TRBV7-8, with D tentatively TRBD2 (6 bases). Per the germline V gene, CDR1 is SGHVS and CDR2 is FQNEAQ. The length of the CDR3 is 13 residues. Between the trimmed V and J ends, which lost 7 bases and 7 bases, there was a span of 16 bases.

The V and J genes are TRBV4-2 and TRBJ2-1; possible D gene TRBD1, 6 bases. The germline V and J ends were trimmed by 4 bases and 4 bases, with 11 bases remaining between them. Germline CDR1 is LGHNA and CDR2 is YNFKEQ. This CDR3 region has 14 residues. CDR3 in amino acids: CASSPMTGYNEQFF. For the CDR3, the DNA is TGTGCCAGCAGCCCGATGACAGGATACAATGAGCAGTTCTTC.

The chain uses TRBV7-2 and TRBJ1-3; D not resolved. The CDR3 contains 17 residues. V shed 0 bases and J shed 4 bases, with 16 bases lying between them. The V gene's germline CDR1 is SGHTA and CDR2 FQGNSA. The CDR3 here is CASSLAPPGGWGNTIYF. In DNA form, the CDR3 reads TGTGCCAGCAGCTTAGCTCCCCCCGGAGGTTGGGGAAACACCATATATTTT.

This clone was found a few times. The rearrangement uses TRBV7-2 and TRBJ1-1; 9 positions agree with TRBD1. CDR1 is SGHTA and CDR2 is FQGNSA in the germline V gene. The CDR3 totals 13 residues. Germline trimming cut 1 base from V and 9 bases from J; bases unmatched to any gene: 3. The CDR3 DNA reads TGTGCCAGCAGCTTAGGAGGGACAGGGAAAGCTTTCTTT. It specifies CASSLGGTGKAFF.

The CDR3 is CASSQDTLDRGGEQFF. The DNA for the CDR3 is TGCGCCAGCAGCCAAGATACCTTGGACAGGGGAGGAGAGCAGTTCTTC. The gene calls are TRBV4-3 and TRBJ2-1; the match to TRBD1 covers 9 bases. Germline V gives CDR1 LGHNA, CDR2 YSLEER. This CDR3 spans 16 amino acids. J was trimmed by 10 bases and V by 0 bases; bases with no gene match: 10.

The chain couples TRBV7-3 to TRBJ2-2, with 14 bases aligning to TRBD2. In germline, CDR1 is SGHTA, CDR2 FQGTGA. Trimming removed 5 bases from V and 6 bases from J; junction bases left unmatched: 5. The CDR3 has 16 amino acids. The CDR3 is CASSRQTSGGAGELFF. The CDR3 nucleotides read TGTGCCAGCAGCCGACAGACTAGCGGGGGGGCCGGGGAGCTGTTTTTT.

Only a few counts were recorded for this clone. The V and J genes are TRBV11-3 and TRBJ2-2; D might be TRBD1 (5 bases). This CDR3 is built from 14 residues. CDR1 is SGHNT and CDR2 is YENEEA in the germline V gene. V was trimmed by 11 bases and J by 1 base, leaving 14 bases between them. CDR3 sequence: CARHRTRNTGELFF. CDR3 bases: TGTGCCCGCCACCGGACACGGAACACCGGGGAGCTGTTTTTT.

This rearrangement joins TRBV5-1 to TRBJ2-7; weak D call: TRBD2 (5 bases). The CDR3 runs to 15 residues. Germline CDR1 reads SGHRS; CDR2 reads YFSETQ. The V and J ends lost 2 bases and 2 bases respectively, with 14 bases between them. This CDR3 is CASSLRFRGAYEQYF. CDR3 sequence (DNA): TGCGCCAGCAGCTTAAGGTTTCGGGGAGCCTACGAGCAGTACTTC.

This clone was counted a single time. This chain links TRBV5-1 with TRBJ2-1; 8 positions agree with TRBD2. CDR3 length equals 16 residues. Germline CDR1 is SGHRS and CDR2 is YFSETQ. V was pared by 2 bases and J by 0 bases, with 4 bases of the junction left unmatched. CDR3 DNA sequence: TGCGCCAGCAGCTTTATAGCGGGGAGCTCCTACAATGAGCAGTTCTTC. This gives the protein CASSFIAGSSYNEQFF.

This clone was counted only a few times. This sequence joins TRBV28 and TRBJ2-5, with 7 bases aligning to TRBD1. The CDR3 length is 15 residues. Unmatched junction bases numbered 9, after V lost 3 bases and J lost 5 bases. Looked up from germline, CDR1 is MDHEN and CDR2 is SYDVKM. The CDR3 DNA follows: TGTGCCAGCAGTTTTTGGGGGACAGCCCAGGAGACCCAGTACTTC. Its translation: CASSFWGTAQETQYF. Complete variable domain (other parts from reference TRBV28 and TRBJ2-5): DVKVTQSSRYLVKRTGEKVFLECVQDMDHENMFWYRQDPGLGLRLIYFSYDVKMKEKGDIPEGYSVSREKKERFSLILESASTNQTSMYLCASSFWGTAQETQYFGPGTRLLVL.

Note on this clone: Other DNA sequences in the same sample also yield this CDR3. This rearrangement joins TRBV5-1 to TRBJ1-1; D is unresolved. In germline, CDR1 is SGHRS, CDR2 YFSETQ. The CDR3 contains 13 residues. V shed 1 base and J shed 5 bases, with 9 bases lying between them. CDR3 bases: TGCGCCAGCAGCTTGACGGGAGGGACTGAAGCTTTCTTT. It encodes CASSLTGGTEAFF.

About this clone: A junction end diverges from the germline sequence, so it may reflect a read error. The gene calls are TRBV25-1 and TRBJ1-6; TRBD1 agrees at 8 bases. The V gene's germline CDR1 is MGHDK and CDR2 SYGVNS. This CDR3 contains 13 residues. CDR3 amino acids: CASKDRENSPPHF. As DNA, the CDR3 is TGTGCCAGCAAGGACAGGGAAAATTCACCCCCCCACTTT.

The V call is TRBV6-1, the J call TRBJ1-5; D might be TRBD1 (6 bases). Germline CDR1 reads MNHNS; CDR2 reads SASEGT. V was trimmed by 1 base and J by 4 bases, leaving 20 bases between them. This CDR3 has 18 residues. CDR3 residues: CASSEVYRAYTGNQPQHF. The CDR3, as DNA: TGTGCCAGCAGTGAAGTATACAGGGCGTATACCGGGAATCAGCCCCAGCATTTT.

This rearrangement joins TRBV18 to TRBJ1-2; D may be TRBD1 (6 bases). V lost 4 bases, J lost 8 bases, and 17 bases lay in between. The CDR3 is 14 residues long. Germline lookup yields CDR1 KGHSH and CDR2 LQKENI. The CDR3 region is CASSRDQGLEGYTF. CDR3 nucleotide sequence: TGTGCCAGCTCACGGGATCAGGGGCTCGAAGGCTACACCTTC.

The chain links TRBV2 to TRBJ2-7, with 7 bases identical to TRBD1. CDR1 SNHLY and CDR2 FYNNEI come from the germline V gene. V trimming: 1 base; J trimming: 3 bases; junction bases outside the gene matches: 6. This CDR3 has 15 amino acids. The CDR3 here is CASSEGTGHGYEQYF. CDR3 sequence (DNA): TGTGCCAGCAGTGAAGGGACAGGACATGGCTACGAGCAGTACTTC.